This T cell receptor (beta chain) was obtained from a study of patients with pleural tuberculosis (dated by TCRdb to 2014 to 2015). This clonotype showed up many times. This receptor's antigen is unknown. No base qualities exist here, and no much larger clone lies one base off it. Deletion took 0 bases off V and 4 bases off J, with a span of 6 bases between the germline ends. From a lookup of the germline V gene, CDR1 and CDR2 are SGHTA and FQGNSA. The CDR3 sequence holds 13 residues, the cysteine and phenylalanine included. Only CDR3 DNA remains: 39 bases, in frame from the first base. TCRdb records Illumina Genome Analyzer IIx as the sequencer. TCRdb applied fastp at Q25 and MiXCR to the public reads, then kept only in-frame beta chains. Each CDR3 protein gets just one entry, which takes the most common genes and DNA from the rows behind it. The sample table records nearly 30,000 distinct CDR3 sequences; about 20% of these occur just once. Jointly, the top ten make up 3.5% of the sample.

This TCR derives from a human donor with pleural tuberculosis. The chain is made from TRBV7-2 and TRBJ1-1; no D gene can be assigned with confidence. The material sequenced was peripheral blood. The nucleotide sequence is given as TGTGCCAGCAGCTTAGCAAACCCCACTGAAGCTTTCTTT. It translates to CASSLANPTEAFF.